A selection of T cell receptor beta chains follows, all from one sample in a study of cytomegalovirus exposure and HLA in healthy donors. The data were produced by immunoSEQ multiplex PCR, yet TCRdb's version contains in-frame clones alone and is incomplete. The sample has over 150,000 clones; 65% to 80% are singletons. Sample: PBMCs. These receptors all come from a man in his forties in good health and CMV-seronegative. Both conserved end residues are part of each CDR3. The D gene is left open where the match is weak. Clone size is given for some rows only: seen once, a few or many times, or a class if the clone is expanded.

d_call	j_call	clone_size	v_call	cdr3_aa	cdr3_nt
TRBD2	TRBJ2-3	.	TRBV7-9	CASSLVRGGPTQYF	TGTGCCAGCAGCTTAGTCCGGGGGGGCCCTACGCAGTATTTT
TRBD2	TRBJ2-7	.	TRBV5-1	CASSLPLRLAGMSSYEQYF	TGCGCCAGCAGCTTGCCCCTTAGGCTAGCGGGGATGAGCTCCTACGAGCAGTACTTC
TRBD2	TRBJ2-1	.	TRBV4-2	CASSQEIITSGSHGEQFF	TGTGCCAGCAGCCAAGAAATAATTACTAGCGGGTCTCACGGGGAGCAGTTCTTC
.	TRBJ2-5	.	TRBV7-3	CASSAQPGETQYF	TGTGCCAGCAGCGCACAACCGGGAGAGACCCAGTACTTC
.	TRBJ2-7	.	TRBV4-3	CASSQDSGLYEQYF	TGCGCCAGCAGCCAAGATTCAGGACTCTACGAGCAGTACTTC
.	TRBJ2-7	.	TRBV29-1	CSVESSYEQYF	TGCAGCGTTGAGAGCTCCTACGAGCAGTACTTC
.	TRBJ2-2	.	TRBV6-5	CASSYPGAQGPGELFF	TGTGCCAGCAGTTACCCGGGAGCTCAAGGCCCCGGGGAGCTGTTTTTT
.	TRBJ1-4	few	TRBV6-6	CASTYPQGHTNEKLFF	TGTGCCAGCACTTATCCACAGGGACACACTAATGAAAAACTGTTTTTT
.	TRBJ1-6	.	TRBV11-2	CASSFGFYNSPLHF	TGTGCCAGCAGCTTCGGGTTCTATAATTCACCCCTCCACTTT
TRBD1	TRBJ1-5	once	TRBV7-7	CASSRLFRDRGSNQPQHF	TGTGCTAGCAGCCGTCTTTTTCGGGACAGGGGAAGCAATCAGCCCCAGCATTTT
TRBD1	TRBJ1-2	few	TRBV9	CASSKPRGTGYTF	TGTGCCAGCAGTAAACCCAGGGGGACGGGCTACACCTTC
TRBD1	TRBJ1-2	.	TRBV30	CARTTGQGKNYGYTF	TGTGCCAGAACTACAGGACAGGGGAAAAACTATGGCTACACCTTC
.	TRBJ1-4	.	TRBV7-2	CASSSDGLNEKLFF	TGTGCCAGCAGCTCGGACGGACTTAATGAAAAACTGTTTTTT
.	TRBJ2-6	.	TRBV5-6	CASSLAQGSGANVLTF	TGTGCCAGCAGCTTGGCACAGGGTTCCGGGGCCAACGTCCTGACTTTC
.	TRBJ1-1	few	TRBV9	CASSVDQGTEAFF	TGTGCCAGCAGCGTAGACCAGGGCACTGAAGCTTTCTTT
TRBD2	TRBJ2-1	.	TRBV6-5	CASSTSGGYNEQFF	TGTGCCAGCAGCACTAGCGGGGGCTACAATGAGCAGTTCTTC
.	TRBJ1-1	.	TRBV30	CAWSPSRTSEAFF	TGTGCCTGGAGCCCGTCCCGAACAAGTGAAGCTTTCTTT
TRBD1	TRBJ2-7	.	TRBV11-2	CASSLVGTGVIEQYF	TGTGCCAGCAGCTTAGTAGGGACAGGGGTTATCGAGCAGTACTTC
.	TRBJ2-2	.	TRBV9	CASSVVGGPGELFF	TGTGCCAGCAGCGTAGTGGGGGGGCCCGGGGAGCTGTTTTTT
TRBD1	TRBJ1-6	once	TRBV5-4	CASSLSQGASPLHF	TGTGCCAGCAGCTTGAGCCAGGGGGCCTCACCCCTCCACTTT
TRBD1	TRBJ1-2	.	TRBV6-5	CASSSPTGGDYGYTF	TGTGCCAGCAGTTCCCCGACAGGGGGCGATTATGGCTACACCTTC
TRBD1	TRBJ1-1	.	TRBV7-3	CASSLGPGQGEAFF	TGTGCCAGCAGCTTAGGCCCCGGACAGGGAGAAGCTTTCTTT
.	TRBJ1-2	.	TRBV7-9	CASTPREGLVYGYTF	TGTGCCAGCACCCCCCGGGAGGGGTTGGTATATGGCTACACCTTC
.	TRBJ1-1	.	TRBV10-2	CASSWGQGEAFF	TGCGCCAGCAGTTGGGGGCAGGGGGAAGCTTTCTTT
.	TRBJ2-5	.	TRBV5-1	CASRGDGGPPGETQYF	TGCGCCAGCAGGGGGGACGGGGGGCCTCCGGGGGAGACCCAGTACTTC
TRBD1	TRBJ1-6	.	TRBV7-9	CASSPRGHGSPLHF	TGTGCCAGCAGCCCCAGGGGGCACGGTTCACCCCTCCACTTT
.	TRBJ1-5	.	TRBV27	CASSLNGVVGQPQHF	TGTGCCAGCAGTTTGAACGGGGTGGTCGGCCAGCCCCAGCATTTT
.	TRBJ1-6	.	TRBV11-1	CASSSLNSPLHF	TGTGCCAGCAGCTCCCTGAATTCACCCCTCCACTTT
.	TRBJ1-2	.	TRBV19	CASSPGVEWIYGYTF	TGTGCCAGTAGTCCCGGAGTTGAGTGGATCTATGGCTACACCTTC
.	TRBJ1-2	.	TRBV9	CASSVEDTSNYGYTF	TGTGCCAGCAGCGTAGAGGACACGAGTAACTATGGCTACACCTTC
TRBD2	TRBJ2-1	.	TRBV12-5	CASGLGKTSGPYNEQFF	TGTGCTAGTGGTTTGGGCAAGACTAGCGGACCCTACAATGAGCAGTTCTTC
TRBD1	TRBJ2-7	.	TRBV19	CATSDRGGYEQYF	TGTGCCACGTCGGACAGGGGAGGCTACGAGCAGTACTTC
.	TRBJ2-4	.	TRBV19	CASSPETRLAKNIQYF	TGTGCCAGTAGTCCCGAGACTAGACTAGCCAAAAACATTCAGTACTTC
.	TRBJ2-7	.	TRBV10-1	CASSQGGRAYEQYF	TGCGCCAGCAGCCAGGGAGGTCGCGCCTACGAGCAGTACTTC
.	TRBJ2-5	.	TRBV13	CASAPSRWRGETQYF	TGTGCCAGCGCCCCCTCTAGGTGGCGCGGAGAGACCCAGTACTTC
TRBD2	TRBJ2-1	.	TRBV10-3	CATTSGGAYEQFF	TGTGCCACAACTAGCGGGGGGGCGTATGAGCAGTTCTTC
.	TRBJ2-6	.	TRBV4-1	CASSQGGGANVLTF	TGCGCCAGCAGCCAAGGAGGTGGGGCCAACGTCCTGACTTTC
.	TRBJ1-5	.	TRBV7-8	CASSLDLSTPQHF	TGTGCCAGCAGCTTAGACCTATCCACCCCCCAGCATTTT
TRBD2	TRBJ2-1	.	TRBV11-1	CASSLGLAAYYNEQFF	TGTGCCAGCAGCTTAGGACTAGCGGCCTACTACAATGAGCAGTTCTTC
.	TRBJ2-3	.	TRBV2	CASSGPGVKDTDTQYF	TGTGCCAGCAGTGGGCCCGGAGTAAAGGACACAGATACGCAGTATTTT
TRBD1	TRBJ2-7	.	TRBV9	CASSVTGGTYEQYF	TGTGCCAGCAGCGTCACAGGGGGCACCTACGAGCAGTACTTC
TRBD2	TRBJ2-3	.	TRBV7-2	CASSFAPRGGNPDTQYF	TGTGCCAGCAGCTTTGCCCCTCGCGGGGGAAACCCAGATACGCAGTATTTT
.	TRBJ2-5	once	TRBV6-5	CASSYRDNEETQYF	TGTGCCAGTAGTTACCGGGACAACGAAGAGACCCAGTACTTC